This entry is about one T cell receptor (beta chain). Authors' analysis steps: Reference gene primer amplification gave estimated nucleated cell counts. Only in-frame clones appear in the TCRdb table, and some are missing; sequencing was by immunoSEQ multiplex PCR. The V and J calls and the clone size are those of that table, but D and trimming were determined from the DNA. The sample records approximately 130,000 clones, 85% being singletons. This sample was included in a study of blood T cell repertoires in COVID-19. Across the study: Both acute and convalescent COVID-19 samples were obtained from the United States, Italy and Spain. Nucleic acid was either cDNA or gDNA, and it came from T cells, B-cell-depleted T cells, or PBMCs.

CDR3 size: 11 residues. In germline, CDR1 is SGHKS, CDR2 YYEKEE (reference sequence). Trimming cost V 4 bases and J 8 bases, with 9 bases left between them. Sequenced input: peripheral blood. The sequence was collected from a human donor in a cohort sampled during active COVID-19. The chain uses TRBV5-5 and TRBJ1-2, with TRBD1 as a possible D gene (6 bases). As DNA, the CDR3 is TGTGCCAGCAGCAGGGGGACGGGCTACACCTTC. It codes for CASSRGTGYTF.